What follows are 13 T cell receptor beta chains derived from one specimen sequenced in a study of cytomegalovirus exposure and HLA in healthy donors (dated by TCRdb to the late 2010s). Library preparation employed the immunoSEQ multiplex PCR assay. For the multiplex PCR, a mixture combining 60 forward primers for TCR Vbeta segments and 13 reverse primers for TCR Jbeta segments was used. TCRdb's version of the immuneACCESS table is confined to in-frame rearrangements and falls short of the full clone set. An unresolved V gene accounts for under half of the shortfall where checked; the remainder is of unknown origin. Present in this sample are roughly 86,000 clones, nearly 80% of which were seen just once. Jointly, the top ten make up around 6% of the sample. Sequences were obtained from PBMCs. These TCRs come from a female donor in good health and CMV-seronegative.

This chain joins TRBV30 and TRBJ2-3, with 7 bases that match TRBD1. This CDR3 is 15 amino acids long. Germline assignment: CDR1 GTSNPN and CDR2 SVGIG (reference sequence). V was clipped by 0 bases and J by 2 bases; unmatched bases: 5. For the CDR3, the DNA is TGTGCCTGGAGTGTACACAGGGGTTTCACAGATACGCAGTATTTT. Translating it yields CAWSVHRGFTDTQYF.

This clone was recorded only once. The chain uses TRBV7-2 and TRBJ1-1; D is undetermined. There are 14 residues in the CDR3. CDR1 and CDR2 (germline): SGHTA, FQGNSA. V was pared by 6 bases and J by 1 base, with 12 bases between. The CDR3 here is CASRPGPRNTEAFF. The CDR3 DNA reads TGTGCCAGCAGACCCGGCCCTAGGAACACTGAAGCTTTCTTT.

This clone was observed a single time. The junction departs from germline at one end; a sequencing error may be responsible. Additional DNA sequences in this sample encode the identical CDR3. This chain links TRBV29-1 with TRBJ2-7, with TRBD2 matching over 7 bases. The germline gives CDR1 SQVTM, CDR2 ANQGSEA. The CDR3 is made up of 13 amino acids. DNA for the CDR3: TGCAGCGTCGAAGATCGGGGAGGGGACGAGCAGTACTTC. It encodes CSVEDRGGDEQYF.

J is TRBJ2-7 and V is TRBV9; D perhaps matches TRBD2 (5 bases). Germline loops: CDR1 SGDLS, CDR2 YYNGEE. V lost 3 bases to trimming and J lost 6 bases, with 16 bases between them. The CDR3 is made up of 14 amino acids. CDR3 nucleotides: TGTGCCAGCAGCGCACTAGAATCAGTAGCCGAGCAGTACTTC. Encoded protein: CASSALESVAEQYF.

This chain connects TRBV2 to TRBJ2-1, with D tentatively TRBD2 (7 bases). The CDR3 sequence is 16 residues long. Germline values: CDR1 SNHLY, CDR2 FYNNEI. V dropped 6 bases and J dropped 0 bases, with 15 bases sitting between them. CDR3 protein: CASRGGLALSYNEQFF. The DNA for the CDR3 is TGTGCCAGCAGGGGGGGGCTAGCCCTCTCCTACAATGAGCAGTTCTTC.

This clone was found once. V is TRBV7-9 and J is TRBJ2-7; D ambiguous. Germline CDR1 and CDR2: SEHNR and FQNEAQ (reference sequence). This CDR3 comprises 15 residues. V lost 2 bases, J lost 3 bases, and 14 bases lay in between. The CDR3, as DNA: TGTGCCAGCAGCTTACCTACAGCAAAAAGCTACGAGCAGTACTTC. Protein sequence: CASSLPTAKSYEQYF. Full variable domain (outside the CDR3, taken from reference TRBV7-9 and TRBJ2-7): DTGVSQNPRHKITKRGQNVTFRCDPISEHNRLYWYRQTLGQGPEFLTYFQNEAQLEKSRLLSDRFSAERPKGSFSTLEIQRTEQGDSAMYLCASSLPTAKSYEQYFGPGTRLTVT.

The CDR3 here is CASSNKTGWGNTIYF. CDR3 coding DNA: TGTGCCAGCAGTAATAAGACAGGGTGGGGAAACACCATATATTTT. The chain uses TRBV25-1 and TRBJ1-3, with 7 bases that match TRBD1. The CDR3 runs to 15 residues. Per germline, CDR1 MGHDK and CDR2 SYGVNS. The V and J ends lost 5 bases and 4 bases, in that order; junction bases with no gene match: 8.

The CDR3 coding sequence is TGCGCCAGCAGCCTAAAGGACAGCGGGAACACTGAAGCTTTCTTT. It specifies CASSLKDSGNTEAFF. The genes are TRBV4-1 and TRBJ1-1; D is possibly TRBD1 (6 bases). Germline CDR1 is MGHRA and CDR2 is YSYEKL. This CDR3 region has 15 residues. V was cut by 4 bases and J by 1 base, with 13 bases left in between.

This chain uses TRBV19 with TRBJ1-1, with 7 bases identical to TRBD1. This CDR3 is 15 amino acids long. V lost 3 bases and J lost 3; bases outside the gene matches: 7. Germline V lookup: CDR1 LNHDA, CDR2 SQIVND (reference sequence). In DNA form, the CDR3 reads TGTGCCAGTAGTATGGGGGGACAGACCCACACTGAAGCTTTCTTT. Translating gives CASSMGGQTHTEAFF.

The V gene is TRBV28, the J gene TRBJ1-6; 7 bases are a match to TRBD1. Trimming cost V 7 bases and J 10 bases; bases outside gene matches: 10. The CDR3 consists of 14 residues. Germline loops: CDR1 MDHEN, CDR2 SYDVKM. The CDR3 DNA sequence: TGTGCCAGCATTGCGGGACAGAATCAATCACCCCTCCACTTT. As protein: CASIAGQNQSPLHF.

This sequence joins TRBV19 and TRBJ2-2, with 7 bases aligning to TRBD2. Looked up from germline, CDR1 is LNHDA and CDR2 is SQIVND (reference sequence). V shed 3 bases, J shed 4 bases, and the junction held 2 bases outside the gene matches. CDR3 length: 14 amino acids. CDR3 in amino acids: CASSMGGSTGELFF. CDR3 coding DNA: TGTGCCAGTAGTATGGGGGGGAGCACCGGGGAGCTGTTTTTT.

This chain joins TRBV29-1 and TRBJ2-6; D unclear. The CDR3 length is 15 residues. Germline V gene sequence: CDR1 SQVTM, CDR2 ANQGSEA. V lost 6 bases and J lost 0, with 12 bases in between. The CDR3 bases are TGCAGCGTAACCCAGAGGCGCTCTGGGGCCAACGTCCTGACTTTC. As protein: CSVTQRRSGANVLTF.

The gene calls are TRBV7-3 and TRBJ2-3; D is perhaps TRBD2 (7 bases). Trimming took off 5 bases at V and 9 bases at J, with 21 bases between the two ends. The CDR3 loop spans 15 amino acids. Germline-derived CDR1 and CDR2 are SGHTA and FQGTGA. The CDR3 loop reads CASSLLGGAEETQYF. The CDR3 DNA reads TGTGCCAGCAGCCTTCTAGGGGGGGCGGAGGAAACGCAGTATTTT.